The clone carrying this TCR beta chain was counted at least ten times. Its antigen remains unidentified. Germline V lookup: CDR1 SGHRS, CDR2 YFSETQ. Deletions cut 0 bases from V and 2 bases from J, with 9 bases between. CDR3 length equals 14 residues. This entry is derived from a study of response to subunit inactivated influenza vaccine. General observations from the study: T cells newly recruited by each seasonal influenza vaccination are few, the authors suggested.

In TCRdb, the RT-PCR reads were re-called with MiXCR into one record per CDR3 protein. This table has around 750,000 distinct CDR3 sequences, around 20% appearing once. This sequence originates from a man over 45 who received an inactivated influenza vaccine. This chain connects TRBV5-1 to TRBJ2-7; D unresolved. The sequencing used PBMCs from blood, collected more than 4 days after vaccination. DNA for the CDR3: TGCGCCAGCAGCTTGGCGGACGGACCCTACGAGCAGTACTTC. Protein sequence: CASSLADGPYEQYF.